These T cell receptor beta chains were read from a single sample in a study of molecular identifiers for immune sequencing clone quantification. TCRdb called the PCR reads again in MiXCR, with one record for every CDR3 protein. The data hold some 580,000 distinct CDR3 sequences, with 25% observed a single time. The sequenced material came from naive CD8+ T cells from blood, with Jurkat cell RNA spiked in. Every receptor here comes from a human donor in good health. Some libraries in this study had Jurkat cell RNA spiked in. CDR3s leave out the opening cysteine and the closing phenylalanine or tryptophan. Only part of the rows carry a size: once, few, many, or a class if the clone is expanded.

clone_size: -; cdr3_length: 13; v_call: TRBV18; cdr3_aa: ASSPRDNYQEAQY
clone_size: -; cdr3_length: 9; v_call: TRBV7-6; cdr3_aa: SSSLGNEQF
clone_size: -; cdr3_length: 11; v_call: TRBV7-6; cdr3_aa: ASGLKEGYEQY
clone_size: -; cdr3_length: 15; v_call: TRBV7-6; cdr3_aa: ASSPRVYGGGQETQY
clone_size: -; cdr3_length: 16; v_call: TRBV7-9; cdr3_aa: ASSEGLAGGGFGDTQY
clone_size: few; cdr3_length: 11; v_call: TRBV20-1; cdr3_aa: SARGQGVLEQY
clone_size: many; cdr3_length: 15; v_call: TRBV5-4; cdr3_aa: ASSLLTGPATNEKLF
clone_size: -; cdr3_length: 10; v_call: TRBV5-5; cdr3_aa: ASSLFNEKLF
clone_size: many; cdr3_length: 11; v_call: TRBV12-3/TRBV12-4; cdr3_aa: ASTPGDSYGYT
clone_size: -; cdr3_length: 12; v_call: TRBV4-1; cdr3_aa: ASSQAQVGTEAF
clone_size: -; cdr3_length: 14; v_call: TRBV6-2/TRBV6-3; cdr3_aa: ASSFYQDRGKDGYT
clone_size: -; cdr3_length: 15; v_call: TRBV12-3/TRBV12-4; cdr3_aa: ASSLSSPDTLSYEQY
clone_size: -; cdr3_length: 12; v_call: TRBV30; cdr3_aa: AWSPGTGLDIQY
clone_size: -; cdr3_length: 12; v_call: TRBV11-2; cdr3_aa: ASSSPVARETQY
clone_size: -; cdr3_length: 12; v_call: TRBV27; cdr3_aa: ASKHGATAYEQY
clone_size: few; cdr3_length: 16; v_call: TRBV4-1; cdr3_aa: ASSHLTSGGPGGYEQY
clone_size: many; cdr3_length: 11; v_call: TRBV5-4; cdr3_aa: ASSLKGADTQY
clone_size: few; cdr3_length: 12; v_call: TRBV27; cdr3_aa: ASSSLQGAYEQY